A single sample is the source of the 17 T cell receptor beta chains below, sequenced in a study of blood T cell repertoires in COVID-19 (dated by TCRdb to about 2020). Library construction relied on the immunoSEQ multiplex PCR assay. Imported from immuneACCESS, the table was reduced by TCRdb to in-frame sequences with V and J called. These copies leave out some clones; in studies compared against another copy, an unresolved V gene accounts for under half, and the cause of the remainder is not known. A total of 150,000 to 200,000 clones appear in this sample, around 87% of them only once. Around 13% of the sample is in the top ten clones. Sequencing was carried out using peripheral blood. The receptor source for this set is a woman between 70 and 85 years old with COVID-19, enrolled during active disease.

The chain employs TRBV11-1 and TRBJ1-1, with TRBD1 matching 8 bases. Unmatched junction bases numbered 10, after V lost 5 bases and J lost 8 bases. The CDR3 has 14 amino acids. Germline V CDR1 and CDR2: SGHAT, FQDESV (reference sequence). The DNA for the CDR3 is TGTGCCAGCAGCCTTGCAGGGGGCAACAGCGAAGCTTTCTTT. It specifies CASSLAGGNSEAFF.

The J gene is TRBJ1-1, the V gene TRBV10-3; possibly TRBD1 for D (5 bases). CDR1 ENHRY and CDR2 SYGVKD come from the germline V gene. The CDR3 runs to 12 residues. The V end lost 7 bases, the J end lost 1 base, and 7 bases lay between the germline ends. CDR3 sequence: CAINGQNTEAFF. CDR3 nucleotides: TGTGCCATCAATGGACAGAACACTGAAGCTTTCTTT.

This chain joins TRBV5-4 and TRBJ1-2, with D maybe TRBD1 (6 bases). Germline V gene data show CDR1 as SGHNT and CDR2 as YYREEE (reference sequence). The CDR3 length is 14 residues. The V end was cut by 4 bases, the J end by 4 bases, with 14 bases between. The CDR3 loop is CASSPQGHPYGYTF. CDR3 in DNA: TGTGCCAGCAGCCCACAGGGACATCCCTATGGCTACACCTTC.

This chain links TRBV7-9 with TRBJ1-5, with 9 positions matching TRBD1. This CDR3 region has 16 residues. With V trimmed by 5 bases and J by 3 bases, 8 bases remained unmatched. The germline V gene encodes CDR1 SEHNR and CDR2 FQNEAQ (reference sequence). In DNA, the CDR3 is TGTGCCAGCAGCAAGTCGGGACAGGGCCACAATCAGCCCCAGCATTTT. Translated: CASSKSGQGHNQPQHF.

This chain uses TRBV10-3 with TRBJ2-4; 11 bases are a match to TRBD2. The germline gives CDR1 ENHRY, CDR2 SYGVKD. There are 16 residues in the CDR3. After removal of 3 bases from V and 11 bases from J, the junction contained 12 bases not matched to a gene. CDR3 coding DNA: TGTGCCATCAGTGACCGACTAGCGGGAAAAGAGAGGCTTCAGTACTTC. The encoded protein is CAISDRLAGKERLQYF.

The chain carries TRBV6-5 and TRBJ1-5; 8 bases fit TRBD1. The length of the CDR3 is 14 residues. Trimming removed 6 bases from V and 5 bases from J; junction bases left unmatched: 6. CDR1 and CDR2 from the germline V gene are MNHEY and SVGAGI. Here the CDR3 reads CASRRDRRDQPQHF. Here the CDR3 DNA reads TGTGCCAGCAGAAGGGACAGGAGAGATCAGCCCCAGCATTTT.

The chain has TRBV28 and TRBJ2-6; tentative D call: TRBD2 (6 bases). This CDR3 has 16 residues. With 5 bases removed from V and 2 bases from J, the gap between germline ends came to 13 bases. Per the germline V gene, CDR1 is MDHEN and CDR2 is SYDVKM. CDR3 amino acids: CASSQAGPPGANVLTF. In DNA, the CDR3 is TGTGCCAGCAGTCAGGCGGGGCCTCCTGGGGCCAACGTCCTGACTTTC.

V and J are TRBV7-9 and TRBJ2-1, with 12 nucleotides matching TRBD1. V lost 5 bases to trimming and J lost 8 bases; unmatched junction nucleotides: 7. The CDR3 loop spans 15 amino acids. CDR1 and CDR2 from the germline V gene are SEHNR and FQNEAQ (reference sequence). Written as DNA, the CDR3 is TGTGCCAGCAGCATTCGTGGGACAGGGGGCGATGAGCAGTTCTTC. Protein: CASSIRGTGGDEQFF.

This sequence joins TRBV9 and TRBJ1-6; possible D gene TRBD1, 5 bases. CDR1 and CDR2 (germline): SGDLS, YYNGEE. The CDR3 has 17 residues. Trimming cost V 4 bases and J 7 bases, with 21 bases left between them. CDR3 nucleotides: TGTGCCAGCAGCTATACTCCGGGGGGGACGGCAAATTCACCCCTCCACTTT. It is translated as CASSYTPGGTANSPLHF.

This rearrangement joins TRBV30 to TRBJ2-1; D gene unclear. The CDR3 runs 13 residues. In germline, CDR1 is GTSNPN, CDR2 SVGIG (reference sequence). V gave up 2 bases and J gave up 8 bases, with 13 bases separating them. CDR3 nucleotide sequence: TGTGCCTGGAGTACAACATTAATTGATGAGCAGTTCTTC. Translation gives CAWSTTLIDEQFF.

This chain joins TRBV10-3 and TRBJ2-4; 7 bases are shared with TRBD1. CDR1 ENHRY and CDR2 SYGVKD come from the germline V gene. V was clipped by 0 bases and J by 2 bases; unmatched bases: 1. The CDR3 has 15 residues. The CDR3 DNA is TGTGCCATCAGTGAGTCGAGGGGGCCCAAAAACATTCAGTACTTC. It codes for CAISESRGPKNIQYF.

The chain uses TRBV5-6 and TRBJ2-5; a possible D gene is TRBD2 (5 bases). Trimming took 0 bases from V and 3 from J, leaving 6 bases between them. Germline CDR1 and CDR2: SGHDT and YYEEEE. This CDR3 region has 13 residues. The CDR3 DNA reads as TGTGCCAGCAGCTTGGGAGGGAAAGAGACCCAGTACTTC. Translated, it gives CASSLGGKETQYF.

A few counts support this clone. The rearrangement uses TRBV3-1 (or the pseudogene TRBV3-2) and TRBJ2-7; D call uncertain. CDR3 length: 16 amino acids. CDR1 LGHDT and CDR2 YNNKEL come from the germline V gene (reference sequence). The germline V and J ends were trimmed by 0 bases and 2 bases, with 14 bases remaining between them. Here the CDR3 DNA reads TGTGCCAGCAGCCAAGATGGCCGACTCATCCCCTACGAGCAGTACTTC. It is translated as CASSQDGRLIPYEQYF.

CDR3 region: CASSTTSGAPYEQYF. CDR3 nucleotide sequence: TGTGCCAGCAGTACGACTAGCGGGGCTCCCTACGAGCAGTACTTC. The chain uses TRBV2 and TRBJ2-7; 11 bases match TRBD2. The CDR3 is 15 amino acids. Germline V gene lookup returns CDR1 SNHLY and CDR2 FYNNEI. V was clipped by 5 bases and J by 2 bases; unmatched bases: 5.

The count of this clone is one. This chain connects TRBV5-1 to TRBJ2-7; 7 positions agree with TRBD1. V gave up 5 bases and J gave up 3 bases; unmatched junction bases: 5. Germline values: CDR1 SGHRS, CDR2 YFSETQ. The CDR3 runs 13 residues. The DNA for the CDR3 is TGCGCCAGCAGGGCCGGGACAGTCTACGAGCAGTACTTC. Translation: CASRAGTVYEQYF. The full variable domain, with the rest looked up from reference TRBV5-1 and TRBJ2-7, is KAGVTQTPRYLIKTRGQQVTLSCSPISGHRSVSWYQQTPGQGLQFLFEYFSETQRNKGNFPGRFSGRQFSNSRSEMNVSTLELGDSALYLCASRAGTVYEQYFGPGTRLTVT.

The chain has TRBV5-1 and TRBJ2-1, with D hard to call. The CDR3 totals 16 residues. Trimming pared 1 base from V and 6 bases from J, leaving 17 bases between. Per the germline V gene, CDR1 is SGHRS and CDR2 is YFSETQ. The CDR3 here is CASSLHAIEVSNEQFF. The CDR3 nucleotides are TGCGCCAGCAGCTTGCACGCAATTGAGGTTAGCAATGAGCAGTTCTTC.

CDR3 nucleotide sequence: TGTGCCTGGATGGGCGGAAACACCATATATTTT. Protein sequence: CAWMGGNTIYF. The rearrangement uses TRBV30 and TRBJ1-3; no reliable D call. Trimming removed 4 bases at V and 4 bases at J, with 5 bases between. CDR1 is GTSNPN, CDR2 SVGIG, per germline (reference sequence). The length of the CDR3 is 11 residues.